This T cell receptor (beta chain) derives from a study of neurological immune-mediated disorders. Study summary: Among the approximately 34 patients with multiple sclerosis, some 31 were relapsing-remitting, while 3 were secondary progressive. Study findings and constraints: Neither clinical nor MRI features were associated with the multiple sclerosis repertoire cluster. Across subjects, no CDR3 amino acid sequence appeared in expanded clones of more than one subject, a finding that suggested private repertoires in all groups.

This CDR3 is built from 14 residues. Trimming took off 6 bases at V and 1 base at J, with 15 bases between the two ends. CDR1 is SQVTM, CDR2 ANQGSEA, per germline. TCRdb reprocessed the 5' RACE reads with MiXCR, giving one entry per CDR3 protein. The sample contains some 22,000 distinct CDR3 sequences, 17% of which appear only once. This clonotype was detected ten times or more. Its antigen remains unidentified. The chain carries TRBV29-1 and TRBJ1-2; weak D call: TRBD1 (6 bases). This receptor was identified in a woman aged 18-29 years with multiple sclerosis. Sequencing input: CD8+ T cells from blood. The CDR3 bases are TGCAGCGTCTCGGGGGGGCAGATTAACTATGGCTACACCTTC. This translates into CSVSGGQINYGYTF.